The 19 T cell receptor beta chains below come from one sample, sequenced in a study of identifying expanded T cells in peripheral blood. Profiling relied on immunoSEQ multiplex PCR, and the TCRdb table lists in-frame clones only, not all of them. The top ten hold about a sixth of the sample, which has about 100,000 clones, roughly 85% seen once. The sample was blood. The receptors originated from a person between 18 and 75 years old in good health.

This chain uses TRBV7-2 with TRBJ2-5; D is perhaps TRBD2 (5 bases). The CDR3 is 13 amino acids. The V and J ends lost 2 bases and 2 bases respectively, with 6 bases between them. CDR1 SGHTA and CDR2 FQGNSA come from the germline V gene. The CDR3 region has the DNA TGTGCCAGCAGCTTAAGGAGGCAAGAGACCCAGTACTTC. Protein product: CASSLRRQETQYF.

V and J are TRBV5-1 and TRBJ1-5, with unresolved D. With 0 bases removed from V and 6 bases from J, the gap between germline ends came to 16 bases. This CDR3 region has 16 residues. Germline CDR1 and CDR2: SGHRS and YFSETQ. CDR3 sequence (DNA): TGCGCCAGCAGCTTGGAAGGTCCCGGGGTGGGTCAGCCCCAGCATTTT. Its protein product is CASSLEGPGVGQPQHF. The variable domain in full, completed from reference TRBV5-1 and TRBJ1-5, reads KAGVTQTPRYLIKTRGQQVTLSCSPISGHRSVSWYQQTPGQGLQFLFEYFSETQRNKGNFPGRFSGRQFSNSRSEMNVSTLELGDSALYLCASSLEGPGVGQPQHFGDGTRLSIL.

The chain employs TRBV6-5 and TRBJ2-5; D is perhaps TRBD1 or TRBD2 (5 bases each). The CDR3 is 15 amino acids. CDR1 and CDR2 from the germline V gene are MNHEY and SVGAGI. V shed 2 bases and J shed 1 base, with 11 bases lying between them. CDR3 bases: TGTGCCAGCAGTTACAACCGGGACCCCCAAGAGACCCAGTACTTC. It is translated as CASSYNRDPQETQYF.

The CDR3 is CASSRGVRTDTQYF. CDR3 DNA sequence: TGTGCCAGCAGTAGGGGGGTCCGCACAGATACGCAGTATTTT. The chain is built from TRBV7-2 and TRBJ2-3; D possibly uses TRBD1 or TRBD2 (6 bases each). The CDR3 is 14 amino acids. V dropped 6 bases and J dropped 1 base, with 11 bases sitting between them. In germline, CDR1 is SGHTA, CDR2 FQGNSA.

The rearrangement links TRBV6-1 to TRBJ1-2, with D possibly TRBD1 on 5 matching bases. Germline V lookup: CDR1 MNHNS, CDR2 SASEGT. V lost 3 bases and J 6 bases, leaving 20 bases between the germline ends. CDR3 length equals 16 residues. The CDR3 protein is CASSEGIQGLIDGYTF. CDR3 sequence (DNA): TGTGCCAGCAGTGAGGGCATTCAGGGTCTTATAGATGGCTACACCTTC.

In this sample, this clone turned up once. J is TRBJ2-7 and V is TRBV29-1, with D tentatively TRBD2 (5 bases). This CDR3 has 13 amino acids. The ends were cut back, 7 bases at V and 7 bases at J, with 20 bases in the middle. CDR1 and CDR2 (germline): SQVTM, ANQGSEA. DNA for the CDR3: TGCAGCGGTGGGAGCGTTCAGCGGACGGAGCAGTACTTC. Residues: CSGGSVQRTEQYF.

The V call is TRBV15, the J call TRBJ1-1; tentative D call: TRBD1 (5 bases). The germline V gene encodes CDR1 LNHNV and CDR2 YYDKDF (reference sequence). This CDR3 has 12 residues. Trimming pared 4 bases from V and 8 bases from J, leaving 11 bases between. DNA of the CDR3: TGTGCCACCAGCATGGGCGGGACCGAAGCTTTCTTT. It specifies CATSMGGTEAFF.

This clone showed up just once. The chain is built from TRBV7-2 and TRBJ2-3, with TRBD2 as a possible D gene (6 bases). CDR1 SGHTA and CDR2 FQGNSA come from the germline V gene. The CDR3 loop spans 14 amino acids. The V end lost 2 bases, the J end lost 8 bases, and 14 bases lay between the germline ends. CDR3 nucleotides: TGTGCCAGCAGCTTACCCAGACTAGAGGGTACGCAGTATTTT. It codes for CASSLPRLEGTQYF.

The V and J genes are TRBV29-1 and TRBJ1-3, with D maybe TRBD1 (5 bases). The CDR3 is 13 amino acids. Germline V CDR1 and CDR2: SQVTM, ANQGSEA. Trimming took 5 bases from V and 0 from J, leaving 8 bases between them. Written as DNA, the CDR3 is TGCAGCGTTTCGGGGCTCTCTGGAAACACCATATATTTT. This codes for CSVSGLSGNTIYF.

The chain combines TRBV28 with TRBJ2-7; D is possibly TRBD1 (6 bases). Deletions cut 4 bases from V and 3 bases from J, with 25 bases between. Germline-derived CDR1 and CDR2 are MDHEN and SYDVKM. The CDR3 is made up of 18 amino acids. The CDR3 region is CASSSRQVLGKGYYEQYF. The DNA of the CDR3 is TGTGCCAGCAGTTCGAGACAGGTTCTCGGTAAAGGCTACTACGAGCAGTACTTC.

The chain is built from TRBV2 and TRBJ1-6, with D unclear. V lost 6 bases and J lost 0, with 9 bases in between. Germline CDR1 SNHLY, CDR2 FYNNEI. The CDR3 runs 15 residues. CDR3 nucleotide sequence: TGTGCCAGCAGAGCGGATAGCTCCTATAATTCACCCCTCCACTTT. Its protein is CASRADSSYNSPLHF.

The gene calls are TRBV19 and TRBJ2-7; TRBD1 matches at 7 bases. The CDR3 totals 15 residues. Per the germline V gene, CDR1 is LNHDA and CDR2 is SQIVND (reference sequence). The V and J ends lost 3 bases and 3 bases, in that order; junction bases with no gene match: 8. The CDR3 loop reads CASSISTGLGYEQYF. CDR3 nucleotides: TGTGCCAGTAGTATTTCGACAGGGTTAGGCTACGAGCAGTACTTC.

The V gene is TRBV30, the J gene TRBJ1-2; 9 positions match TRBD1. V lost 3 bases to trimming and J lost 8 bases; unmatched junction nucleotides: 7. In germline, CDR1 is GTSNPN, CDR2 SVGIG (reference sequence). The CDR3 has 13 residues. CDR3 residues: CAWSPQGARGYTF. The DNA for the CDR3 is TGTGCCTGGAGCCCACAGGGGGCGCGGGGCTACACCTTC.

The chain joins TRBV29-1 to TRBJ2-3; D is uncertain. CDR1 is SQVTM and CDR2 is ANQGSEA in the germline V gene. V lost 3 bases, J lost 0 bases, and 13 bases lay in between. This CDR3 has 15 residues. The CDR3 region has the DNA TGCAGCGTTGAGGTGGCCCGTCCGAGCACAGATACGCAGTATTTT. It specifies CSVEVARPSTDTQYF.

The chain links TRBV5-4 to TRBJ2-1; D might be TRBD2 (5 bases). In germline, CDR1 is SGHNT, CDR2 YYREEE (reference sequence). V gave up 4 bases and J gave up 6 bases, with 14 bases separating them. This CDR3 comprises 14 residues. CDR3 residues: CASSPAGRANEQFF. The CDR3, as DNA: TGTGCCAGCAGCCCGGCGGGTCGGGCCAATGAGCAGTTCTTC. Using reference TRBV5-4 and TRBJ2-1 for the parts outside the CDR3, the full variable domain is ETGVTQSPTHLIKTRGQQVTLRCSSQSGHNTVSWYQQALGQGPQFIFQYYREEENGRGNFPPRFSGLQFPNYSSELNVNALELDDSALYLCASSPAGRANEQFFGPGTRLTVL.

The chain couples TRBV25-1 to TRBJ2-2; D not certain. From germline, CDR1 is MGHDK and CDR2 SYGVNS. V lost 8 bases, J lost 4 bases, and 11 bases lay in between. CDR3 length equals 13 residues. The CDR3 DNA follows: TGTGCCAGCTTTTACAGCAGCACCGGGGAGCTGTTTTTT. Protein product: CASFYSSTGELFF. The full variable domain, with the rest looked up from reference TRBV25-1 and TRBJ2-2, is EADIYQTPRYLVIGTGKKITLECSQTMGHDKMYWYQQDPGMELHLIHYSYGVNSTEKGDLSSESTVSRIRTEHFPLTLESARPSHTSQYLCASFYSSTGELFFGEGSRLTVL.

The chain joins TRBV4-3 to TRBJ2-2; 10 nucleotides agree with TRBD1. This CDR3 spans 15 amino acids. The germline V gene encodes CDR1 LGHNA and CDR2 YSLEER. V trimming: 4 bases; J trimming: 5 bases; junction bases outside the gene matches: 4. The CDR3 region has the DNA TGCGCCAGCAGCCGGGACAGGGGTGGGACCGGGGAGCTGTTTTTT. It is translated as CASSRDRGGTGELFF.

This chain joins TRBV28 and TRBJ2-5; D is tentatively TRBD1 or TRBD2 (5 bases each). CDR1 is MDHEN, CDR2 SYDVKM, per germline. Trimming took off 4 bases at V and 4 bases at J, with 16 bases between the two ends. The CDR3 consists of 15 residues. The DNA for the CDR3 is TGTGCCAGCAGTTCCCTCTGGGGACGAGGAGAGACCCAGTACTTC. Translating it yields CASSSLWGRGETQYF.

The V gene is TRBV29-1, the J gene TRBJ1-2, with D hard to call. The CDR3 is 13 residues long. Trimming left V 4 bases short and J 3 bases short, with 12 bases between. Germline assignment: CDR1 SQVTM and CDR2 ANQGSEA. This CDR3 reads CSVGDGTDYGYTF. The CDR3 region has the DNA TGCAGCGTTGGAGATGGTACAGACTATGGCTACACCTTC. The whole variable domain, filled in from reference TRBV29-1 and TRBJ1-2, reads SAVISQKPSRDICQRGTSLTIQCQVDSQVTMMFWYRQQPGQSLTLIATANQGSEATYESGFVIDKFPISRPNLTFSTLTVSNMSPEDSSIYLCSVGDGTDYGYTFGSGTRLTVV.